The sequence of this TCR beta chain was determined in a study of cytomegalovirus exposure and HLA in healthy donors. PCR primers comprised 60 Vbeta and 13 Jbeta primers. Data came from immunoSEQ multiplex PCR; TCRdb stores just in-frame clones and leaves some out. The sample has 150,000 to 200,000 clones; approximately 11% are singletons. Concerning this clone itself: The antigen is undetermined.

Findings and caveats of the study: In vitro assays verified that three CMV-associated chains recognized CMV antigens specifically. Rates of TCR association differed by HLA locus in a later analysis, with DRB1 highest and HLA-C lowest. Later analysis indicated greater clonal expansion among HLA-associated TCR beta chains than among equally common other chains.

The sequence derives from a man in his forties or fifties in good health and CMV-seropositive. The sequencing input was PBMCs.

For the CDR3, the DNA is TGTGCCTGGAGATCGACAGGGGGTTGGACTGAAGCTTTCTTT. Translation gives CAWRSTGGWTEAFF. The V and J genes are TRBV30 and TRBJ1-1; 9 positions match TRBD1. This CDR3 comprises 14 residues. CDR1 and CDR2 (germline): GTSNPN, SVGIG (reference sequence). V trimming: 3 bases; J trimming: 5 bases; junction bases outside the gene matches: 7.